These T cell receptor beta chains were read from a single sample in a study of blood T cell repertoires in COVID-19. Assay: immunoSEQ multiplex PCR; the TCRdb copy retains only in-frame clones and omits some. In the table there are 200,000 to 250,000 clones, 80% to 85% of which are singletons. Sequencing was carried out using peripheral blood. The origin of the receptors is a woman between 65 and 79 years old with COVID-19, enrolled during active disease. Each CDR3 is given with its conserved first and last residue. D genes are given only for firm matches. Part of the rows lack a size; the others show once, few, many or a class for expanded clones.

length: 15
size: -
J: TRBJ1-4
D: -
V: TRBV5-1
CDR3: CASSSTPGVNEKLFF
DNA: TGCGCCAGCAGCTCAACGCCAGGGGTGAATGAAAAACTGTTTTTT

length: 17
size: few
J: TRBJ2-3
D: -
V: TRBV28
CDR3: CASSLGGGSHRTDTQYF
DNA: TGTGCCAGCAGTTTGGGGGGAGGATCCCATCGCACAGATACGCAGTATTTT

length: 14
size: -
J: TRBJ2-1
D: -
V: TRBV24-1
CDR3: CATSDSTTVNEQFF
DNA: TGTGCCACCAGTGATTCCACGACAGTAAATGAGCAGTTCTTC

length: 16
size: -
J: TRBJ2-1
D: TRBD2
V: TRBV27
CDR3: CASSRQAGGSYNEQFF
DNA: TGTGCCAGCAGTCGCCAAGCGGGAGGGTCCTACAATGAGCAGTTCTTC

length: 16
size: -
J: TRBJ2-2
D: -
V: TRBV18
CDR3: CASSPDRPGNTGELFF
DNA: TGTGCCAGCTCACCGGATCGTCCGGGGAACACCGGGGAGCTGTTTTTT

length: 13
size: once
J: TRBJ1-2
D: -
V: TRBV6-6
CDR3: CASILDRNYGYTF
DNA: -

length: 12
size: -
J: TRBJ1-1
D: TRBD1
V: TRBV7-2
CDR3: CASEQGDTEAFF
DNA: TGTGCCAGCGAACAGGGGGACACTGAAGCTTTCTTT

length: 14
size: -
J: TRBJ2-5
D: -
V: TRBV21-1
CDR3: CASSKATGQETQYF
DNA: TGTGCCAGCAGCAAAGCCACGGGTCAGGAGACCCAGTACTTC

length: 14
size: once
J: TRBJ1-2
D: -
V: TRBV5-1
CDR3: CASSLSGEGYGYTF
DNA: TGCGCCAGCAGCTTGTCCGGTGAGGGCTATGGCTACACCTTC

length: 14
size: -
J: TRBJ2-7
D: -
V: TRBV19
CDR3: CATSSWGVAYEQYF
DNA: TGTGCCACCAGCTCGTGGGGAGTGGCCTACGAGCAGTACTTC

length: 12
size: -
J: TRBJ1-2
D: TRBD1
V: TRBV7-9
CDR3: CASSQQGNGYTF
DNA: TGTGCCAGCAGCCAACAGGGGAATGGCTACACCTTC

length: 10
size: few
J: TRBJ2-1
D: -
V: TRBV20-1
CDR3: CSASDNEQFF
DNA: TGCAGTGCTAGCGACAATGAGCAGTTCTTC

length: 16
size: -
J: TRBJ1-4
D: TRBD1
V: TRBV5-1
CDR3: CASSRGQERANEKLFF
DNA: TGCGCCAGCAGCCGGGGACAGGAGAGGGCTAATGAAAAACTGTTTTTT

length: 18
size: once
J: TRBJ1-5
D: -
V: TRBV11-3
CDR3: CASSLDRRGFPYNQPQHF
DNA: TGTGCCAGCAGCTTAGATAGAAGAGGGTTCCCTTACAATCAGCCCCAGCATTTT

length: 15
size: -
J: TRBJ1-1
D: -
V: TRBV24-1
CDR3: CATSDSRDVNTEAFF
DNA: TGTGCCACCAGTGATTCCAGGGATGTGAACACTGAAGCTTTCTTT

length: 12
size: few
J: TRBJ1-2
D: -
V: TRBV2
CDR3: CASAGVPWGYTF
DNA: TGTGCCAGCGCGGGTGTCCCGTGGGGCTACACCTTC

length: 13
size: few
J: TRBJ1-2
D: -
V: TRBV28
CDR3: CASSPHSNYGYTF
DNA: TGTGCCAGCAGTCCGCACTCTAACTATGGCTACACCTTC

length: 15
size: -
J: TRBJ1-3
D: TRBD1
V: TRBV20-1
CDR3: CSASEDRNSGNTIYF
DNA: TGCAGTGCTAGTGAGGACAGGAACTCTGGAAACACCATATATTTT

length: 16
size: -
J: TRBJ2-4
D: TRBD1
V: TRBV7-9
CDR3: CASSLQDRAAKNIQYF
DNA: TGTGCCAGCAGCCTACAGGACAGGGCGGCCAAAAACATTCAGTACTTC

length: 14
size: -
J: TRBJ2-3
D: TRBD2
V: TRBV5-1
CDR3: CASRLAGYTDTQYF
DNA: TGCGCCAGCAGGCTAGCGGGATACACAGATACGCAGTATTTT

length: 14
size: -
J: TRBJ1-2
D: TRBD1
V: TRBV6-5
CDR3: CASQPGTGGYGYTF
DNA: TGTGCCAGCCAGCCCGGGACAGGGGGCTATGGCTACACCTTC

length: 14
size: -
J: TRBJ1-4
D: -
V: TRBV6-6
CDR3: CASRPAGANEKLFF
DNA: TGTGCCAGCAGACCGGCAGGGGCTAATGAAAAACTGTTTTTT

length: 14
size: once
J: TRBJ1-5
D: -
V: TRBV5-1
CDR3: CASSLPGEGQPQHF
DNA: TGCGCCAGCAGCTTGCCGGGAGAGGGGCAGCCCCAGCATTTT

length: 14
size: -
J: TRBJ1-2
D: -
V: TRBV28
CDR3: CASKGVADTRIYTF
DNA: TGTGCCAGCAAAGGGGTAGCCGACACCCGCATCTACACCTTC

length: 16
size: -
J: TRBJ1-2
D: TRBD1
V: TRBV24-1
CDR3: CATSDLQGTGVYGYTF
DNA: TGTGCCACCAGTGATTTGCAGGGGACAGGGGTCTATGGCTACACCTTC

length: 15
size: -
J: TRBJ1-2
D: -
V: TRBV4-2
CDR3: CASSQVDPDKDGYTF
DNA: TGTGCCAGCAGCCAAGTGGACCCGGACAAGGATGGCTACACCTTC

length: 15
size: -
J: TRBJ2-7
D: -
V: TRBV27
CDR3: CASSLLGGPLYEQYF
DNA: TGTGCCAGCAGTTTATTGGGTGGGCCCCTTTATGAGCAGTACTTC

length: 16
size: -
J: TRBJ1-2
D: -
V: TRBV28
CDR3: CASSLYGGGANYGYTF
DNA: TGTGCCAGCAGTTTATACGGCGGGGGAGCTAACTATGGCTACACCTTC

length: 13
size: -
J: TRBJ1-2
D: TRBD1
V: TRBV11-2
CDR3: CASRPTGGMGYTF
DNA: TGTGCCAGCAGGCCGACAGGGGGCATGGGCTACACCTTC

length: 14
size: -
J: TRBJ2-3
D: TRBD2
V: TRBV9
CDR3: CARKAGGSTDTQYF
DNA: TGTGCCCGCAAGGCGGGGGGTAGCACAGATACGCAGTATTTT

length: 18
size: -
J: TRBJ2-6
D: TRBD2
V: TRBV5-1
CDR3: CASSSGTSASSGANVLTF
DNA: TGCGCCAGCAGCTCCGGGACTAGCGCCAGCTCTGGGGCCAACGTCCTGACTTTC

length: 15
size: -
J: TRBJ2-3
D: TRBD2
V: TRBV7-2
CDR3: CASSPSGSRADTQYF
DNA: TGTGCCAGCAGCCCAAGCGGGAGTCGGGCAGATACGCAGTATTTT

length: 16
size: -
J: TRBJ1-5
D: -
V: TRBV7-9
CDR3: CASSTGGGVRNQPQHF
DNA: TGTGCCAGCAGCACCGGAGGGGGGGTGAGAAATCAGCCCCAGCATTTT

length: 13
size: -
J: TRBJ1-5
D: TRBD1
V: TRBV19
CDR3: CASSVDRGQPQHF
DNA: TGTGCCAGTAGTGTTGACAGGGGACAGCCCCAGCATTTT

length: 16
size: -
J: TRBJ1-3
D: TRBD1
V: TRBV28
CDR3: CASNSREGAGGNTIYF
DNA: TGTGCCAGCAACTCTCGGGAGGGGGCGGGCGGAAACACCATATATTTT

length: 16
size: few
J: TRBJ2-1
D: TRBD2
V: TRBV5-6
CDR3: CASSPSGKSLYNEQFF
DNA: TGTGCCAGCAGCCCGAGCGGGAAAAGCTTATACAATGAGCAGTTCTTC

length: 14
size: -
J: TRBJ2-1
D: TRBD2
V: TRBV7-2
CDR3: CASSHGTSGGEQFF
DNA: TGTGCCAGCAGCCACGGGACTAGCGGAGGTGAGCAGTTCTTC

length: 15
size: -
J: TRBJ2-7
D: TRBD1
V: TRBV5-1
CDR3: CASSLGGTGVYEQYF
DNA: TGCGCCAGCAGCTTGGGAGGGACAGGAGTCTACGAGCAGTACTTC

length: 15
size: -
J: TRBJ2-3
D: TRBD2
V: TRBV2
CDR3: CASRKLAATTDTQYF
DNA: TGTGCCAGCAGAAAACTAGCGGCCACCACAGATACGCAGTATTTT

length: 17
size: -
J: TRBJ2-1
D: TRBD2
V: TRBV18
CDR3: CASSPPLVSGTYNEQFF
DNA: TGTGCCAGCTCACCACCATTGGTTAGCGGGACGTACAATGAGCAGTTCTTC

length: 15
size: -
J: TRBJ1-5
D: TRBD1
V: TRBV5-1
CDR3: CASSLEGASNQPQHF
DNA: TGCGCCAGCAGCTTGGAGGGGGCTAGCAATCAGCCCCAGCATTTT

length: 10
size: -
J: TRBJ2-7
D: -
V: TRBV29-1
CDR3: CSVVVREQYF
DNA: TGCAGCGTTGTCGTCCGCGAGCAGTACTTC

length: 14
size: -
J: TRBJ2-2
D: TRBD1
V: TRBV19
CDR3: CASNDRVNTGELFF
DNA: TGTGCCAGTAATGACAGGGTGAACACCGGGGAGCTGTTTTTT

length: 18
size: -
J: TRBJ2-1
D: -
V: TRBV6-6
CDR3: CASSLGIGNAPGDNEQFF
DNA: TGTGCCAGCAGTCTAGGAATCGGGAACGCTCCCGGCGACAATGAGCAGTTCTTC

length: 16
size: -
J: TRBJ2-5
D: -
V: TRBV6-5
CDR3: CASSYARQASQETQYF
DNA: TGTGCCAGCAGTTACGCTCGACAGGCCTCCCAAGAGACCCAGTACTTC

length: 15
size: -
J: TRBJ2-7
D: TRBD2
V: TRBV9
CDR3: CASSAVAGGPYEQYF
DNA: TGTGCCAGCAGCGCTGTAGCGGGTGGGCCTTACGAGCAGTACTTC

length: 16
size: -
J: TRBJ2-2
D: TRBD1
V: TRBV5-6
CDR3: CASSLGAQGITGELFF
DNA: TGTGCCAGCAGCTTGGGTGCACAGGGGATCACCGGGGAGCTGTTTTTT

length: 17
size: -
J: TRBJ1-3
D: -
V: TRBV28
CDR3: CASTPPSPQGSGNTIYF
DNA: TGTGCCAGCACCCCACCCTCCCCACAGGGCTCGGGAAACACCATATATTTT